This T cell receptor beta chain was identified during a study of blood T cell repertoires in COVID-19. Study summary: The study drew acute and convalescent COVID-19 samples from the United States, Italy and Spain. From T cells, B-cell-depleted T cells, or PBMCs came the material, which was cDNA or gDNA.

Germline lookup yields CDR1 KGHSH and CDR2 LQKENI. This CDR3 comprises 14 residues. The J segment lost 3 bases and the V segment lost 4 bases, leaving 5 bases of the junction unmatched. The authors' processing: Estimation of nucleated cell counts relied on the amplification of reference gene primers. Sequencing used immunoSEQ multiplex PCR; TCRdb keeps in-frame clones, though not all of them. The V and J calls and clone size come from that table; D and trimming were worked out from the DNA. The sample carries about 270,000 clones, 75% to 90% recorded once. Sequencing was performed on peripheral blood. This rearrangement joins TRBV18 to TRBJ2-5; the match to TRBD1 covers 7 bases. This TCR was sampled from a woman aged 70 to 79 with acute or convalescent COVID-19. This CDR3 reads CASSRYTGEETQYF. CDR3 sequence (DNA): TGTGCCAGCTCACGATATACAGGGGAAGAGACCCAGTACTTC. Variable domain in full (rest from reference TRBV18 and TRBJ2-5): NAGVMQNPRHLVRRRGQEARLRCSPMKGHSHVYWYRQLPEEGLKFMVYLQKENIIDESGMPKERFSAEFPKEGPSILRIQQVVRGDSAAYFCASSRYTGEETQYFGPGTRLLVL.